Sequencing of this T cell receptor (beta chain) was carried out in a study of blood T cell repertoires in COVID-19. Study at large: Sites across the United States, Italy and Spain contributed samples from acute and convalescent COVID-19.

TCRdb's table, derived via immunoSEQ multiplex PCR, lists solely in-frame clones and lacks some. The sample shows about 300,000 clones, more than 75% of them seen only once. Germline V gene sequence: CDR1 SGHRS, CDR2 YFSETQ. Between the trimmed V and J ends, which lost 3 bases and 0 bases, there was a span of 15 bases. The CDR3 spans 16 residues. This rearrangement joins TRBV5-1 to TRBJ1-1, with a weak D call TRBD1 (5 bases). Sequenced input: peripheral blood. This receptor was obtained from a woman aged 45-65 years with acute or convalescent COVID-19. CDR3 residues: CASSWGRTSLNTEAFF. DNA of the CDR3: TGCGCCAGCAGCTGGGGGAGGACAAGCCTGAACACTGAAGCTTTCTTT. Together with reference TRBV5-1 and TRBJ1-1, the CDR3 gives the full variable domain: KAGVTQTPRYLIKTRGQQVTLSCSPISGHRSVSWYQQTPGQGLQFLFEYFSETQRNKGNFPGRFSGRQFSNSRSEMNVSTLELGDSALYLCASSWGRTSLNTEAFFGQGTRLTVV.